This T cell receptor beta chain was recovered during a study of blood T cell repertoires in COVID-19. In germline, CDR1 is SGDLS, CDR2 YYNGEE. The CDR3 sequence is 14 residues long. The germline V and J ends were trimmed by 0 bases and 8 bases, with 14 bases remaining between them. TCRdb's copy holds only in-frame clones and misses some; the assay was immunoSEQ multiplex PCR. Here the sample spans more than 250,000 clones, 75% to 90% being singletons. The rearrangement uses TRBV9 and TRBJ1-2, with TRBD1 as a possible D gene (6 bases). The sequence came from a woman aged 30 to 39 who had recovered from COVID-19. Sequences were obtained from peripheral blood. For the CDR3, the DNA is TGTGCCAGCAGCGTAGAAGGGGGGGCGGAGGGCTACACCTTC. This encodes CASSVEGGAEGYTF.